This T cell receptor beta chain was identified during a study of blood T cell repertoires in COVID-19. Looking at the study overall: Sources were T cells, B-cell-depleted T cells, or PBMCs; the material itself was cDNA or gDNA.

The V and J ends lost 4 bases and 6 bases respectively, with 16 bases between them. The CDR3 has 14 amino acids. Germline V gives CDR1 MNHEY, CDR2 SMNVEV (reference sequence). Repertoires were generated with immunoSEQ multiplex PCR, while TCRdb's copy carries only in-frame clones and drops some. The profile shows fewer than 300,000 clones, roughly 90% of them singletons. This rearrangement joins TRBV27 to TRBJ2-7; D is unclear. This sequence was found in a woman aged 25 to 39 with COVID-19, enrolled during active disease. Sequenced sample: peripheral blood. The CDR3 loop is CASSSFAQFFEQYF. CDR3 sequence (DNA): TGTGCCAGCAGTTCCTTCGCCCAGTTTTTCGAGCAGTACTTC.